This TCR beta chain came from a study of cytomegalovirus exposure and HLA in healthy donors (dated by TCRdb to between 2016 and 2019). For the wider study: According to an earlier analysis of 587 of the donors, about 179 million T cells yielded 90 million to 140 million unique TCR beta sequences and around 280 Gb of sequence data. About 310 gigabases of sequencing data and tens of millions of unique TCR sequences were included in an early release covering roughly 600 HLA-typed donors. Among the 398 genotyped donors, around 81% belonged to the genetic ancestry cluster associated with self-reported Caucasian donors. The aim of the study was to test whether cataloging public T cell receptors could identify signatures of past pathogen exposure. The study profiled the T cell repertoires of 500 to 800 subjects by immunosequencing and related them to cytomegalovirus serostatus. Along with the approximately 620-subject first cohort, a separate validation cohort of 120 different subjects was used. To predict cytomegalovirus infection status, the study brought together high-throughput TCR immunosequencing, statistical association of individual TCRs with disease status, and machine learning. To study patterns of TCR occurrence, a later analysis re-analyzed previously published TCR beta repertoires from several hundred donors and added high-resolution HLA genotyping. The later analysis used no new phenotypic data to find candidate immune exposures, relying instead on TCR beta sequences and their occurrence across donors. To decide whether each TCR beta V gene segment behaved as functional or pseudogenic, an earlier analysis of approximately 600 of the donors relied on high-throughput TCR beta sequencing. Donor age, sex, ethnicity and CMV serostatus were compiled alongside the repertoire data. A later genetic analysis used genome-wide SNP genotypes for about 60% of the roughly 700 donors, treating that subset as a discovery cohort. All discovery cohort repertoires had been generated using a single sequencing platform. Class I and class II HLA loci were covered by the typing at four-digit resolution. The number of donors typed differed by locus, with about 629-630 for A, B, C, DRB1 and DQB1, roughly 520 for DQA1, over 600 for DPA1, and some 470 for DPB1. About five DR-DQ haplotypes were handled as single units for association and clustering, since linkage in the cohort was strong. Among some 410 genotyped donors of the cohort, an average of about 240,000 unique TCR beta nucleotide sequences were sequenced per donor, 15% to 20% of them non-productive.

Library generation was performed with the immunoSEQ multiplex PCR assay. For the multiplex PCR, a mixture combining 60 forward primers for TCR Vbeta segments and 13 reverse primers for TCR Jbeta segments was used. The CDR3 region of rearranged TCR beta genes was amplified from genomic DNA with a multiplex PCR assay. The amplified TCR beta libraries were sequenced on the Illumina HiSeq System as 87-base-pair reads. The paper's data handling went like this. Across the roughly 640 repertoires, a later analysis counted 80 million or so unique TCR beta chains, some 11 million of which were shared by at least two donors. A nearest-neighbor algorithm error-corrected the raw reads and collapsed the reads into unique sequences, merging closely related sequences to remove PCR and sequencing errors. CDR3 sequences were aligned to IMGT reference sequences to assign V, D and J gene segments. For a sequence to be retained, a match of at least six nucleotides to both a V gene segment and a J gene segment was required. Rearrangements were classified as productive when the CDR3 lacked stop codons and remained in frame with V and J, and all other rearrangements were classified as non-productive. Following IMGT convention, CDR3 was defined as the stretch from the second conserved V-encoded cysteine to the conserved J-encoded phenylalanine. The earlier analysis of 500 to 650 of the donors excluded any sequence lacking an unambiguous match to a single V gene segment. In an earlier analysis of some 590 of the donors, a V segment was called functional when productive rearrangements were above 56.7%, and segregating when the standard deviation between donors exceeded 5%. A statistical classification framework was built for diagnosing cytomegalovirus status from the catalog of TCR beta chain sequences. V and J gene assignment, in a later analysis, came from comparing TCR nucleotide sequences with IMGT/GENE-DB human TR gene sequences. Using the TCRdist pipeline, a later analysis assigned CDR3 sequences along with most-parsimonious VDJ recombination scenarios. In a later analysis, each TCR beta chain was defined by its CDR3 amino acid sequence together with its V-gene family, and reads without a unique V-gene family were excluded. To address suspected cross-contamination and a sequencing artifact, a later analysis removed roughly 640 highly shared, low-generation-probability nucleotide sequences. In a later analysis, a clonal expansion index for each public chain was calculated from normalized within-repertoire ranks of inferred template counts. In a later analysis, generation probabilities were computed using a VDJ recombination model fitted to out-of-frame rearrangements, and the results were checked against IGoR. Hypergeometric tests were used in a later analysis to score TCR-TCR, TCR-HLA and TCR-CMV co-occurrence, with a repertoire-size bias correction applied to the TCR pairs. To estimate false discovery rates, a later analysis permuted the HLA or CMV assignments 20 times. A later analysis grouped co-occurring TCRs with DBSCAN, adding TCRdist sequence similarity when clustering within HLA-allele-positive subsets. Repertoires with fewer than 30,000 or more than 120,000 public chains were left out of co-occurrence clustering, as were about five repertoires with anomalous nucleotide sharing. TCRdb's version of the immuneACCESS table is confined to in-frame rearrangements and falls short of the full clone set. An unresolved V gene accounts for under half of the shortfall where checked; the remainder is of unknown origin. The V and J calls and the clone size are those of that table, but D and trimming were determined from the DNA. The sample contains some 130,000 clones, around 74% of them found a single time. The top ten hold around 7.2% of the sample.

This clone was counted many times. Its recognized antigen is unknown. Base quality data are lacking; no much larger clone is found one base away. The cohort consisted of hundreds of healthy bone marrow donors. At the time of sampling, all cohort members were nominally healthy, though unrecorded immune exposures were likely present. The donor tested CMV seronegative and was one of the 352 seronegative cohort members. Every donor gave a peripheral blood sample, and the peripheral blood mononuclear cells from that sample were used for TCR beta sequencing. Genomic DNA was extracted from the blood cell samples with the Qiagen DNeasy Blood Extraction Kit. Results the study describes overall, beyond this receptor: The earlier analysis of approximately 590 of the donors excluded roughly 17 rarely observed V segments, including chromosome 9 orphons, because counts were too low. Correlated functional status among segregating V segments might reflect linkage disequilibrium, but an unknown experimental factor could not be ruled out. In a later analysis, 16,951 TCR beta sequences were associated with specific HLA alleles at a false discovery rate of 0.05. A further reported finding was that TCR beta sequences accurately predicted the HLA-A and HLA-B alleles for most subjects in the first cohort. A later genetic analysis reported fewer N-insertions in productive TCRs among donors in an Asian-associated ancestry cluster than the roughly 700-donor mean. Three of the identified cytomegalovirus-associated TCR beta chains were confirmed in vitro to be specific for cytomegalovirus antigens. In a later genetic analysis, a missense DCLRE1C variant was associated with V-gene and J-gene trimming of TCR beta chains, and the association was replicated in an independent cohort. Across donors, most TCR sequences were observed very rarely, whereas some public TCRs were present in many individuals. In a later analysis, most CMV-associated TCR beta chains were found to appear HLA-restricted, with HLA associations seemingly driven largely by CMV exposure. The classifier was reported to diagnose cytomegalovirus status with high specificity and sensitivity in both the original cohort and the validation cohort. A cluster of highly shared sequence variants was judged likely to be a technical artifact of the sequencing pipeline. In the study, some 160 TCR beta chains were listed as associated with cytomegalovirus. According to a later analysis, parvovirus B19, influenza, CMV and Epstein-Barr virus appeared linked to several top co-occurrence clusters. When HLA alleles, especially DR and DQ, strongly co-occurred, TCR associations were difficult to assign to individual alleles. Presence/absence analyses assumed roughly uniform sequencing depth across donors, an assumption that may not hold. In an earlier analysis of roughly 500 of the donors, most TCR beta V segments appeared in productive rearrangements about 90% or about 30% of the time, broadly matching IMGT annotations. A later analysis found that HLA-associated TCR beta chains were more clonally expanded and had lower generation probabilities than equally common non-associated chains. HLA typing was unavailable for some donors at each locus, so association tests used only the typed subset. Only TCR beta chains were sequenced in this cohort, and the absence of alpha or paired-chain data limited detectable features. According to a later analysis, TCR association rates differed among HLA loci, with DRB1 alleles showing the most associated TCRs and HLA-C alleles showing the fewest. CMV serostatus was the only immune exposure information available for the cohort. Some IMGT-functional V segments, including TRBV6-2 and TRBV6-3, could not be told apart with the 87-base-pair reads, so those segments were excluded. According to the authors, the approach could potentially be generalized to other disease states and immunological phenotypes.

The CDR3 goes from the cysteine to the phenylalanine over 13 residues. Kept here is only the CDR3 DNA, which spans 39 bases and is read in frame from base 1. From a lookup of the germline V gene (reference sequence), CDR1 and CDR2 are SEHNR and FQNEAQ. Trimming removed 3 bases from V and 5 bases from J, leaving 11 bases between the germline ends. Sequenced input: PBMCs. The receptor was derived from a male donor in good health and CMV-seronegative. The sequence is built from TRBV7-9 and TRBJ2-7; perhaps TRBD2 is the D gene, with 6 bases matching. The bases are TGTGCCAGCAGCTTGGCAGGGAGGAACGAGCAGTACTTC. Translated, this is CASSLAGRNEQYF.